A selection of T cell receptor beta chains follows, all from one sample in a study of CD8+CD57+ T cells in acquired aplastic anemia. TCRdb reprocessed the reads with MiXCR, giving one entry per CDR3 protein. The data hold about 200,000 distinct CDR3 sequences, with 34% observed a single time. The sequenced sample was sorted CD4+, CD8+, or CD8+CD57+ T cells (not recorded which) from PBMCs. The receptor source for this set is a human donor in good health, serving as a control. CDR3s include the opening cysteine and the closing phenylalanine or tryptophan. The D gene is left open where the match is weak. A clone size is listed for some rows: how often the clone was seen (once, few, many), or a class if it is expanded.

d_call,clone_size,j_call,v_call,cdr3_nt,cdr3_aa
NA,NA,TRBJ2-7,TRBV15,TGTGCCACCAGCAGAGATCTCGGGGTTTACGAGCAGTACTTC,CATSRDLGVYEQYF
NA,once,TRBJ2-4,TRBV20-1,TGCAGTGCTAGAGATAAGACCATTCAGTACTTC,CSARDKTIQYF
NA,NA,TRBJ2-7,TRBV20-1,TGCAGCGCTCCCGCAGGGAACTACGAGCAGTACTTC,CSAPAGNYEQYF
NA,few,TRBJ1-3,TRBV7-8,TGTGCCAGCAGCTTGGGGGTCAGGGTTTCCACCATATATTTT,CASSLGVRVSTIYF
TRBD1,once,TRBJ2-5,TRBV20-1,TGCAGTGCTAGGGCGGGACAGGGGAGGGAAGAGACCCAGTACTTC,CSARAGQGREETQYF
NA,NA,TRBJ1-1,TRBV5-1,TGCGCCAGCAGCTTACTAAAGACGGCGGAGGGTACTGAAGCTTTCTTT,CASSLLKTAEGTEAFF
NA,few,TRBJ2-1,TRBV5-1,TGCGCCAGCAGCTTGGTCTTCAGGGTAGGCAATGAGCAGTTCTTC,CASSLVFRVGNEQFF
NA,NA,TRBJ2-7,TRBV5-4,TGTGGCAGCAGCTTGGGCAGCTCCTACGAGCAGTACTTC,CGSSLGSSYEQYF
NA,many,TRBJ1-2,TRBV6-1,TGTGCCAGCTCTTTGGGGGCGGGGTATGGCTACACCTTC,CASSLGAGYGYTF
TRBD1,NA,TRBJ1-4,TRBV7-9,TGTGCCAGCAGCTACACAGGGGGCTTCGGTGAAAAACTGTTTTTT,CASSYTGGFGEKLFF